These 29 T cell receptor beta chains were sequenced from one sample in a study of shared clonotypes between healthy human individuals. Clones were read by immunoSEQ multiplex PCR, and TCRdb kept only the in-frame ones, dropping some. The sample includes around 2.1 million clones, roughly 95% of them seen just once. Material for sequencing was naive CD4+ T cells sorted from blood. Subset defined: CD45RA+ positively selected. Source of these receptors: a man between 18 and 29 years old in good health.

CDR3 protein: CASSEQRGGETQYF. The CDR3, as DNA: TGTGCCAGCAGTGAGCAGCGGGGGGGAGAGACCCAGTACTTC. The V gene is TRBV2, the J gene TRBJ2-5, with 10 bases identical to TRBD2. Trimming took 3 bases from V and 4 from J; bases not matched to a gene: 2. Germline CDR1 and CDR2: SNHLY and FYNNEI. The CDR3 covers 14 residues. The complete variable domain, with remaining parts taken from reference TRBV2 and TRBJ2-5, reads EPEVTQTPSHQVTQMGQEVILRCVPISNHLYFYWYRQILGQKVEFLVSFYNNEISEKSEIFDDQFSVERPDGSNFTLKIRSTKLEDSAMYFCASSEQRGGETQYFGPGTRLLVL.

This chain uses TRBV6-1 with TRBJ2-7; D remains ambiguous. V was cut by 4 bases and J by 2 bases, with 15 bases left in between. This CDR3 contains 15 residues. Germline V lookup: CDR1 MNHNS, CDR2 SASEGT. The CDR3 loop reads CASSALTLEPYEQYF. The CDR3 DNA reads as TGTGCCAGCAGTGCCCTGACCCTAGAACCCTACGAGCAGTACTTC.

The chain links TRBV5-4 to TRBJ2-1; 7 nucleotides align to TRBD1. Germline loops: CDR1 SGHNT, CDR2 YYREEE (reference sequence). V lost 5 bases and J lost 2; bases outside the gene matches: 4. CDR3 length equals 14 residues. The CDR3 sequence is CASRRQGTYNEQFF. The CDR3 DNA follows: TGTGCCAGCAGACGACAGGGAACCTACAATGAGCAGTTCTTC.

The chain employs TRBV6-1 and TRBJ1-2; D not certain. Deletions cut 2 bases from V and 7 bases from J, with 8 bases between. CDR3 length: 12 residues. The germline V gene has CDR1 MNHNS and CDR2 SASEGT. The CDR3 DNA reads as TGTGCCAGCAGTGAATCTGGTCTTGGCTACACCTTC. Translating it yields CASSESGLGYTF.

This rearrangement joins TRBV12-1 to TRBJ2-3; the table's TRBD2 call for D was not verified on the DNA. TRBV12-1 is a listed pseudogene. The CDR3 has 16 residues. CDR3 in DNA: TGTGCCAGCAGCTACCCAAGGGCGGGGGAGAAAGATACGCAGTATTTT. Translated: CASSYPRAGEKDTQYF.

The chain is built from TRBV7-9 and TRBJ2-3; 9 nucleotides align to TRBD2. V lost 5 bases, J lost 0 bases, and 3 bases stayed unmatched. This CDR3 is built from 15 residues. The germline gives CDR1 SEHNR, CDR2 FQNEAQ (reference sequence). The CDR3 loop is CASSIGLASTDTQYF. The CDR3 coding sequence is TGTGCCAGCAGCATCGGACTAGCGAGCACAGATACGCAGTATTTT.

The chain uses TRBV11-2 and TRBJ2-3; D unclear. This CDR3 contains 16 residues. Looked up from germline, CDR1 is SGHAT and CDR2 is FQNNGV. V lost 5 bases to trimming and J lost 2 bases, with 17 bases between them. CDR3 in amino acids: CASSPHGRKYTDTQYF. The DNA of the CDR3 is TGTGCCAGCAGCCCCCATGGCCGCAAGTACACAGATACGCAGTATTTT. The full variable domain, its missing parts supplied by reference TRBV11-2 and TRBJ2-3, is EAGVAQSPRYKIIEKRQSVAFWCNPISGHATLYWYQQILGQGPKLLIQFQNNGVVDDSQLPKDRFSAERLKGVDSTLKIQPAKLEDSAVYLCASSPHGRKYTDTQYFGPGTRLTVL.

The chain carries TRBV30 and TRBJ1-1; TRBD1 aligns across 9 bases. CDR1 and CDR2 from the germline V gene are GTSNPN and SVGIG (reference sequence). The CDR3 spans 14 residues. V was clipped by 2 bases and J by 6 bases; unmatched bases: 7. CDR3 loop: CAWSMTGGFAEAFF. For the CDR3, the DNA is TGTGCCTGGAGTATGACAGGGGGTTTCGCTGAAGCTTTCTTT.

The chain carries TRBV18 and TRBJ2-7; D may be TRBD1 (6 bases). CDR1 is KGHSH, CDR2 LQKENI, per germline. Deletions cut 5 bases from V and 0 bases from J, with 8 bases between. The CDR3 length is 13 residues. As DNA, the CDR3 is TGTGCCAGCTCATTCAGGGGCTCCTACGAGCAGTACTTC. Translating gives CASSFRGSYEQYF.

This chain joins TRBV19 and TRBJ1-1; no clear D gene. There are 13 residues in the CDR3. Germline-derived CDR1 and CDR2 are LNHDA and SQIVND (reference sequence). V dropped 6 bases and J dropped 1 base, with 9 bases sitting between them. CDR3 amino acids: CASSNLPNTEAFF. In DNA form, the CDR3 reads TGTGCCAGTAGCAATTTGCCGAACACTGAAGCTTTCTTT. Complete variable domain (other parts from reference TRBV19 and TRBJ1-1): DGGITQSPKYLFRKEGQNVTLSCEQNLNHDAMYWYRQDPGQGLRLIYYSQIVNDFQKGDIAEGYSVSREKKESFPLTVTSAQKNPTAFYLCASSNLPNTEAFFGQGTRLTVV.

The chain joins TRBV11-2 to TRBJ1-4; TRBD1 matches at 7 bases. Germline loops: CDR1 SGHAT, CDR2 FQNNGV. The V gene end was trimmed by 4 bases and the J gene end by 3 bases; junction bases not matched to a gene: 11. The CDR3 has 17 residues. CDR3 loop: CASSSRGGGAPNEKLFF. In DNA form, the CDR3 reads TGTGCCAGCAGCTCTCGGGGAGGGGGCGCGCCTAATGAAAAACTGTTTTTT.

The rearrangement uses TRBV11-2 and TRBJ2-2, with TRBD2 matching over 9 bases. V trimming: 8 bases; J trimming: 7 bases; junction bases outside the gene matches: 17. Looked up from germline, CDR1 is SGHAT and CDR2 is FQNNGV. CDR3 length equals 17 residues. The chain's CDR3 is CASAPLGIAGVYGELFF. CDR3 in DNA: TGTGCCAGCGCCCCCCTCGGGATAGCGGGAGTTTACGGGGAGCTGTTTTTT.

Remarks on this clone: This sample also contains other DNA sequences that code for the same CDR3. The J gene is TRBJ1-6, the V gene TRBV6-5; a weak D match, TRBD1 (5 bases). Germline CDR1 reads MNHEY; CDR2 reads SVGAGI. V gave up 4 bases and J gave up 6 bases, with 10 bases separating them. The CDR3 is made up of 14 amino acids. CDR3 sequence reads: CASSSGTFNSPLHF. The CDR3 bases are TGTGCCAGCAGTTCTGGGACTTTTAATTCACCCCTCCACTTT.

The gene calls are TRBV28 and TRBJ2-5; D may be TRBD2 (5 bases). The CDR3 totals 14 residues. The V end lost 3 bases, the J end lost 3 bases, and 11 bases lay between the germline ends. Germline CDR1 and CDR2: MDHEN and SYDVKM. The CDR3 nucleotides read TGTGCCAGCAGTTTCTCCGGAGGTAAAGAGACCCAGTACTTC. It specifies CASSFSGGKETQYF.

This clone was seen more than once but under ten times. The V and J genes are TRBV7-3 and TRBJ1-6; 7 bases are a match to TRBD1. The CDR3 sequence is 18 residues long. The V gene end was trimmed by 3 bases and the J gene end by 0 bases; junction bases not matched to a gene: 8. Germline CDR1 is SGHTA and CDR2 is FQGTGA. The CDR3, as DNA: TGTGCCAGCAGCTTCCCCAGGGGGGCCCTCTCCTATAATTCACCCCTCCACTTT. Translated: CASSFPRGALSYNSPLHF.

The chain carries TRBV5-6 and TRBJ2-7; 9 bases agree with TRBD1. The CDR3 sequence is 16 residues long. Trimming at V came to 5 bases and at J to 2 bases, leaving 11 bases not matched to a gene. Germline CDR1 is SGHDT and CDR2 is YYEEEE. In DNA, the CDR3 is TGTGCCAGCAGATGGTATGCGACAGGGGGTCCCTACGAGCAGTACTTC. It translates to CASRWYATGGPYEQYF.

Worth noting for this clone: This sample includes further DNA sequences coding for the same CDR3. The chain is built from TRBV2 and TRBJ1-6; D ambiguous. Germline CDR1 reads SNHLY; CDR2 reads FYNNEI. V was cut by 4 bases and J by 0 bases, with 7 bases left in between. CDR3 length equals 15 residues. The CDR3 spells CASSGGSSYNSPLHF. The CDR3 coding sequence is TGTGCCAGCAGTGGAGGGAGCTCCTATAATTCACCCCTCCACTTT.

V usage is TRBV9 and J usage is TRBJ2-4; TRBD2 aligns across 11 bases. Trimming took 4 bases from V and 3 from J; bases not matched to a gene: 6. The CDR3 runs 16 residues. Germline V gene data show CDR1 as SGDLS and CDR2 as YYNGEE. CDR3 coding DNA: TGTGCCAGCAGCAATAGCGGGAGGGCCGACAAAAACATTCAGTACTTC. It specifies CASSNSGRADKNIQYF.

About this clone itself: The sample holds other DNA sequences that translate to the same CDR3. This chain joins TRBV7-2 and TRBJ2-7, with D tentatively TRBD1 (5 bases). V lost 1 base to trimming and J lost 3 bases, with 7 bases between them. CDR3 length equals 13 residues. Germline V gene lookup returns CDR1 SGHTA and CDR2 FQGNSA. The CDR3 region has the DNA TGTGCCAGCAGCTTAGATAGGGGCTACGAGCAGTACTTC. Translation: CASSLDRGYEQYF.

The chain joins TRBV5-4 to TRBJ2-7; D not certain. Trimming left V 0 bases short and J 2 bases short, with 12 bases between. The CDR3 has 15 amino acids. Germline V gene lookup returns CDR1 SGHNT and CDR2 YYREEE (reference sequence). CDR3 nucleotides: TGTGCCAGCAGCTTGGCCGGAATAGACGCCTACGAGCAGTACTTC. The encoded protein is CASSLAGIDAYEQYF. Looking up the rest from reference TRBV5-4 and TRBJ2-7 gives the full variable domain: ETGVTQSPTHLIKTRGQQVTLRCSSQSGHNTVSWYQQALGQGPQFIFQYYREEENGRGNFPPRFSGLQFPNYSSELNVNALELDDSALYLCASSLAGIDAYEQYFGPGTRLTVT.

The rearrangement joins TRBV30 to TRBJ2-7; 9 nucleotides line up with TRBD1. Per the germline V gene, CDR1 is GTSNPN and CDR2 is SVGIG (reference sequence). The CDR3 runs to 15 residues. J gave up 3 bases and V 0 bases, and 6 bases lay outside the gene matches. The CDR3 nucleotides are TGTGCCTGGAGTGTACGACAGGGGGTCGGCTACGAGCAGTACTTC. It yields the protein CAWSVRQGVGYEQYF.

The chain recombines TRBV27 with TRBJ2-3; D unclear. CDR1 and CDR2 (germline): MNHEY, SMNVEV (reference sequence). Trimming cost V 4 bases and J 2 bases, with 4 bases left between them. The CDR3 is made up of 12 amino acids. Written as DNA, the CDR3 is TGTGCCAGCAGTTCCGACACAGATACGCAGTATTTT. It yields the protein CASSSDTDTQYF.

V and J are TRBV7-6 and TRBJ2-7; perhaps TRBD1 as D (6 bases). The length of the CDR3 is 14 residues. With 3 bases removed from V and 2 bases from J, the gap between germline ends came to 11 bases. The germline V gene encodes CDR1 SGHVS and CDR2 FNYEAQ. The CDR3 sequence: CASSLAGVPYEQYF. The CDR3 DNA reads as TGTGCCAGCAGCTTGGCAGGGGTCCCCTACGAGCAGTACTTC.

Details on this clone: The same CDR3 is also encoded by other DNA sequences in this sample. This chain's CDR3 is CASSFGQGDTEAFF. The CDR3 DNA reads as TGTGCCAGCAGCTTCGGACAGGGGGACACTGAAGCTTTCTTT. The rearrangement uses TRBV5-4 and TRBJ1-1; TRBD1 agrees at 10 bases. Germline V gene lookup returns CDR1 SGHNT and CDR2 YYREEE (reference sequence). The CDR3 is 14 amino acids. Unmatched junction bases numbered 1, after V lost 2 bases and J lost 3 bases. Full variable domain (missing parts from reference TRBV5-4 and TRBJ1-1): ETGVTQSPTHLIKTRGQQVTLRCSSQSGHNTVSWYQQALGQGPQFIFQYYREEENGRGNFPPRFSGLQFPNYSSELNVNALELDDSALYLCASSFGQGDTEAFFGQGTRLTVV.

This clone was found once. The chain links TRBV27 to TRBJ2-7; 7 positions match TRBD1. Germline V lookup: CDR1 MNHEY, CDR2 SMNVEV (reference sequence). The CDR3 runs 15 residues. J lost 4 bases, V lost 7 bases, and 13 bases had no gene match. The CDR3 sequence is CASTERTGPWYEQYF. As DNA, the CDR3 is TGTGCCAGCACTGAACGGACAGGTCCGTGGTACGAGCAGTACTTC.

The chain is built from TRBV28 and TRBJ2-7; D not resolved. Germline CDR1 is MDHEN and CDR2 is SYDVKM. Trimming stripped 5 bases from V and 6 bases from J, with 11 bases between. The CDR3 loop spans 12 amino acids. Written as DNA, the CDR3 is TGTGCCAGCAGTAGCCTCTCTTCCGAGCAGTACTTC. Its protein product is CASSSLSSEQYF.

The chain has TRBV19 and TRBJ2-3, with TRBD1 matching over 7 bases. The germline gives CDR1 LNHDA, CDR2 SQIVND (reference sequence). This CDR3 has 13 residues. The trim removed 6 bases at V and 2 bases at J, leaving 2 bases unmatched. The CDR3 sequence is CASRDRSTDTQYF. Written as DNA, the CDR3 is TGTGCCAGTAGGGACAGGTCCACAGATACGCAGTATTTT.

The chain is built from TRBV10-3 and TRBJ1-4; D remains unclear. Trimming stripped 5 bases from V and 3 bases from J, with 16 bases between. Germline-derived CDR1 and CDR2 are ENHRY and SYGVKD. CDR3 length: 16 residues. The CDR3: CAISFEGPAANEKLFF. The CDR3 region has the DNA TGTGCCATCAGTTTCGAGGGCCCGGCGGCTAATGAAAAACTGTTTTTT.

V is TRBV10-3 and J is TRBJ1-2; 9 bases fit TRBD1. The CDR3 consists of 14 residues. Per germline, CDR1 ENHRY and CDR2 SYGVKD. Losses at the gene ends were 0 bases for V and 7 bases for J; bases not matched to a gene: 3. The CDR3 reads CAISESEQGAGYTF. The CDR3 coding sequence is TGTGCCATCAGTGAGTCGGAACAGGGGGCTGGCTACACCTTC.